This is a list of T cell receptor beta chains from one sample in a study of blood T cell repertoires in COVID-19. Clones were read by immunoSEQ multiplex PCR, and TCRdb kept only the in-frame ones, dropping some. The data hold approximately 320,000 clones, with 75% to 85% observed a single time. The specimen sequenced was peripheral blood. These receptors were obtained from a human donor in a cohort sampled during active COVID-19. The CDR3 runs from the conserved cysteine through the conserved F or W. The D gene is left open where the match is weak. Size tells how often a clone was seen (once, few, many) or the class of an expanded clone, and some rows leave it out.

v_call: TRBV18; clone_size: NA; d_call: TRBD1; j_call: TRBJ1-6; cdr3_nt: TGTGCCAGCTCGACAGGGTCCCTTCCCCTTGACTCACCCCTCCACTTT; cdr3_aa: CASSTGSLPLDSPLHF
v_call: TRBV2; clone_size: NA; d_call: NA; j_call: TRBJ1-6; cdr3_nt: TGTGCCAGCCCTACAGGCTCTGGGGGGAATTCACCCCTCCACTTT; cdr3_aa: CASPTGSGGNSPLHF
v_call: TRBV6-5; clone_size: few; d_call: NA; j_call: TRBJ1-1; cdr3_nt: TGTGCCAGCAGACGGGGGACTGAAGCTTTCTTT; cdr3_aa: CASRRGTEAFF
v_call: TRBV7-9; clone_size: NA; d_call: NA; j_call: TRBJ1-5; cdr3_nt: TGTGCCAGCAGCTTCATTGATCAGCCCCAGCATTTT; cdr3_aa: CASSFIDQPQHF
v_call: TRBV7-8; clone_size: NA; d_call: NA; j_call: TRBJ1-5; cdr3_nt: TGTGCCAGCAGCTTAGCGATACAGGGTCCCAATCAGCCCCAGCATTTT; cdr3_aa: CASSLAIQGPNQPQHF
v_call: TRBV2; clone_size: NA; d_call: TRBD1; j_call: TRBJ1-5; cdr3_nt: TGTGCCAGCAGTGAAGAGGGGACAGGGAATCAGCCCCAGCATTTT; cdr3_aa: CASSEEGTGNQPQHF
v_call: TRBV4-2; clone_size: NA; d_call: NA; j_call: TRBJ2-2; cdr3_nt: TGTGCCAGCAGCCAAGTGTTAGCCGGGGAGCTGTTTTTT; cdr3_aa: CASSQVLAGELFF
v_call: TRBV4-1; clone_size: NA; d_call: NA; j_call: TRBJ1-6; cdr3_nt: TGCGCCAGTTCAGGGATGAGCTCCTATAATTCACCCCTCCACTTT; cdr3_aa: CASSGMSSYNSPLHF
v_call: TRBV5-4; clone_size: NA; d_call: TRBD2; j_call: TRBJ2-7; cdr3_nt: TGTGCCAGCAGCTCCTTGGGCGGGGGGTTCTCCTACGAGCAGTACTTC; cdr3_aa: CASSSLGGGFSYEQYF
v_call: TRBV9; clone_size: NA; d_call: TRBD1; j_call: TRBJ1-2; cdr3_nt: TGTGCCAGCAGCGTAGCTCCCGGGACAGGGAACTATGGCTACACCTTC; cdr3_aa: CASSVAPGTGNYGYTF
v_call: TRBV6-5; clone_size: NA; d_call: TRBD1; j_call: TRBJ1-6; cdr3_nt: TGTGCCAGCAGGCAGACAGGGGTCGGAACCCTCCACTTT; cdr3_aa: CASRQTGVGTLHF
v_call: TRBV30; clone_size: NA; d_call: NA; j_call: TRBJ1-5; cdr3_nt: TGTGCCTGGGTGACCATCTACAGAGACCACCTATTTGGGAATCAGCCCCAGCATTTT; cdr3_aa: CAWVTIYRDHLFGNQPQHF
v_call: TRBV4-1; clone_size: NA; d_call: TRBD1; j_call: TRBJ2-7; cdr3_nt: TGCGCCAGCAGCCAAGATCCAGGGACAGTATCCGAGCAGTACTTC; cdr3_aa: CASSQDPGTVSEQYF
v_call: TRBV6-5; clone_size: NA; d_call: TRBD2; j_call: TRBJ2-1; cdr3_nt: TGTGCCAGCAGCCCCCAGGAGCGGGGGGGGCAGTTCTTC; cdr3_aa: CASSPQERGGQFF
v_call: TRBV3-1/TRBV3-2; clone_size: few; d_call: NA; j_call: TRBJ2-2; cdr3_nt: TGTGCCATCGAGAGAGGCGACACCGGGGAGCTGTTTTTT; cdr3_aa: CAIERGDTGELFF
v_call: TRBV7-9; clone_size: few; d_call: TRBD2; j_call: TRBJ2-3; cdr3_nt: TGTGCCAGCAGCCTGGGGACTAGCGGGGCAATAGATACGCAGTATTTT; cdr3_aa: CASSLGTSGAIDTQYF
v_call: TRBV20-1; clone_size: once; d_call: NA; j_call: TRBJ1-2; cdr3_nt: TGCAGTGCCACGGGGATCCTTGGCTACACCTTC; cdr3_aa: CSATGILGYTF
v_call: TRBV3-1/TRBV3-2; clone_size: once; d_call: TRBD1; j_call: TRBJ1-2; cdr3_nt: TGTGCCAGCAGCCCAATCGGGACAGGGGGCGAACGGGGTTATGGCTACACCTTC; cdr3_aa: CASSPIGTGGERGYGYTF
v_call: TRBV12-3/TRBV12-4; clone_size: NA; d_call: TRBD1; j_call: TRBJ1-4; cdr3_nt: TGTGCCAGCAGTTCAGGGGGAAATGAAAAACTGTTTTTT; cdr3_aa: CASSSGGNEKLFF
v_call: TRBV9; clone_size: NA; d_call: NA; j_call: TRBJ2-6; cdr3_nt: TGTGCCAGCAGCCCAAGGGAGGCCTCTGGGGCCAACGTCCTGACTTTC; cdr3_aa: CASSPREASGANVLTF
v_call: TRBV5-8; clone_size: NA; d_call: NA; j_call: TRBJ1-5; cdr3_nt: TGTGCCAGCAGCCCACGGGGGGGACCAAGGAATCAGCCCCAGCATTTT; cdr3_aa: CASSPRGGPRNQPQHF
v_call: TRBV15; clone_size: NA; d_call: NA; j_call: TRBJ1-2; cdr3_nt: TGTGCCACCAGCAGAGATCGGGAGGGAGGTTATGGCTACACCTTC; cdr3_aa: CATSRDREGGYGYTF